Listed here is a single T cell receptor beta chain. Its antigen is not identified. Trimming shortened V by 5 bases and J by 0 bases, and 13 bases separated the two germline ends. Germline V CDR1 and CDR2: MNHNS, SASEGT. The CDR3 covers 15 residues. Amplification used 60 Vbeta primers and 13 Jbeta primers. Here immunoSEQ multiplex PCR was the method, and the copy in TCRdb shows in-frame clones only, minus some. The specimen's table records some 82,000 clones. These data are taken from a study of cytomegalovirus exposure and HLA in healthy donors. Study-level findings and limits: In a later analysis, HLA-associated beta chains showed higher expansion and lower generation probabilities than comparable chains. Common viral pathogens were later found to be apparently linked to several of the most significant clusters. In an earlier analysis, about 87% or about 30%: the productive usage of most TCR beta V segments.

Sequencing was carried out using PBMCs. The receptor comes from a woman aged 25 to 45 in good health and CMV-seronegative. The chain recombines TRBV6-1 with TRBJ1-2; D not resolved. This CDR3 is CASSLEGGPNYGYTF. DNA for the CDR3: TGTGCCAGCAGTTTAGAAGGAGGCCCTAACTATGGCTACACCTTC.